This entry concerns a single TCR beta chain. The data are from a study of CD8 T cells in Susac syndrome. The germline CDR1 and CDR2 sequences are SGDLS and YYNGEE. The V gene end was trimmed by 2 bases and the J gene end by 0 bases; junction bases not matched to a gene: 4. The CDR3 length is 16 residues. The study sequenced TCR beta in blood CD8+ and CD4+ T cells. The TEMRA cells underwent FACS enrichment, while the CD8+ and CD4+ T cells underwent negative isolation. Random hexamers primed reverse transcription of about 0.45 to 1 ug RNA. By means of immunoSEQ multiplex PCR, TCR beta CDR3 spanning 54 Vbeta and 13 Jbeta underwent amplification. TCRdb used MiXCR to reprocess the immunoSEQ multiplex PCR reads, holding one entry per CDR3 protein. The sample holds more than 120,000 distinct CDR3 sequences, roughly 94% seen once.

Sequenced material: CD4+ T cells from PBMCs. The receptor's source is a human donor in good health. The J gene is TRBJ2-2, the V gene TRBV9, with TRBD1 matching over 7 bases. This chain's CDR3 is CASSVTGQPNTGELFF. CDR3 nucleotide sequence: TGTGCCAGCAGCGTGACGGGACAGCCGAACACCGGGGAGCTGTTTTTT.